This record covers a single T cell receptor beta chain. This specimen comes from a study of blood T cells in healthy people across ages. The CDR3 covers 15 residues. Germline V gives CDR1 SGHRS, CDR2 YFSETQ. The second PCR ran roughly 6 to 11 cycles with a sample-barcoded 5' primer and J-beta primers. Every molecule of cDNA carried a tag from a template-switch adaptor with 12 random nucleotides. One entry per CDR3 protein, called by TCRdb with MiXCR from the 5' RACE reads. The data hold approximately 680,000 distinct CDR3 sequences, with roughly 32% observed a single time. Sequenced sample: blood. This chain connects TRBV5-1 to TRBJ2-4; 10 bases align to TRBD1. The J call may be incorrect, as the DNA end agrees better with TRBJ2-7. This clonotype originated in a woman at least 80 years old in good health. The CDR3, as DNA: TGCGCCAGCAGCCAGGGACAGGGGCCCTACTACGAGCAGTACTTC. It translates to CASSQGQGPYYEQYF.